This TCR beta chain emerged from a study of regulatory T cells in long-lasting Graves disease. A few counts support this clonotype. The CDR3 extends over 16 amino acids. With 4 bases clipped from V and 6 bases from J, the junction kept 8 bases outside the gene matches. Germline V gene data show CDR1 as KGHDR and CDR2 as SFDVKD. Arm-PCR of CDR3 regions and iRepertoire HTBI primers were used to build TCR beta libraries. TCRdb re-called the multiplex PCR reads with MiXCR, one entry per CDR3 protein. Seen here are 350,000 to 550,000 distinct CDR3 sequences, roughly 17% observed once, and the top ten hold 23%. The time point is: newly diagnosed GD, antithyroid drugs for less than 3 months. The authors made the TCR library using RNA they extracted from PBMCs. These data also featured in a second study, about T cells in Graves' hyperthyroidism and ophthalmopathy.

The V call is TRBV24-1, the J call TRBJ2-1, with 10 bases identical to TRBD2. Material: peripheral blood mononuclear cells (PBMCs), obtained at new diagnosis, from a patient treated with antithyroid drugs. This TCR came from a woman under 30 with Graves disease. The CDR3 sequence: CATSESSGRAGNEQFF. The CDR3 region has the DNA TGTGCCACCAGTGAGTCCAGCGGGAGGGCCGGCAATGAGCAGTTCTTC.